The T cell receptor (beta chain) described here comes from a study of technical replicates of blood from a few donors. Germline V gives CDR1 MGHRA, CDR2 YSYEKL. V gave up 2 bases and J gave up 4 bases, with 14 bases separating them. The CDR3 consists of 15 residues. Method: immunoSEQ multiplex PCR; TCRdb's copy keeps in-frame clones and lacks some. This table holds 65,000 to 95,000 clones, around 97% found once. The TCR comes from a human donor in good health. The specimen sequenced was T cells isolated from PBMCs. This sequence joins TRBV4-1 and TRBJ1-1, with D possibly matching TRBD1 (6 bases). DNA of the CDR3: TGCGCCAGCAGCCAACACACAGGGTCCGGCACTGAAGCTTTCTTT. It specifies CASSQHTGSGTEAFF.